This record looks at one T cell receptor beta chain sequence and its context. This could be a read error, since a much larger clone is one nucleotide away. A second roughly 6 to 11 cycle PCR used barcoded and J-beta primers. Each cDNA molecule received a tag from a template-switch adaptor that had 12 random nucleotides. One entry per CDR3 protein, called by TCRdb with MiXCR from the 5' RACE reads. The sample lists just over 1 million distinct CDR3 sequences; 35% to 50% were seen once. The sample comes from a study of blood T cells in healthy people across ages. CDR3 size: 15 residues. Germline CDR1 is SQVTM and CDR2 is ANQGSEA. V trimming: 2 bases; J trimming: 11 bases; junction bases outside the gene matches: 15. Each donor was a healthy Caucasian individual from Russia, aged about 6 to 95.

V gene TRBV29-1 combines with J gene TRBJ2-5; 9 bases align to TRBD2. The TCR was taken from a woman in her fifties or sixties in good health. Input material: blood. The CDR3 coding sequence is TGCAGCGTTGAACCTTTAGCGGGAGTGGTCAATGAGCAGTACTTC. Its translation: CSVEPLAGVVNEQYF.